This T cell receptor beta chain derives from a study of blood T cells in healthy people across ages. Details on this clonotype: At one end, the junction sequence differs from germline, possibly due to a read error.

Germline V gives CDR1 SGHRS, CDR2 YFSETQ. This CDR3 has 15 amino acids. Then a second PCR, running roughly 7 to 11 cycles, was carried out with a sample-barcoded 5' primer and a J-beta primer mix. Via MiXCR, TCRdb re-called the 5' RACE reads, giving one row per CDR3 protein. The sample consists of 1.5 million to 2 million distinct CDR3 sequences, 25% to 30% of them appearing once. The specimen was blood. The clonotype originates from a woman aged 25 to 39 in good health. This chain connects TRBV5-1 to TRBJ2-6; 7 positions match TRBD1. The CDR3 DNA reads TGCGCCAGCAGCTGGGACAGATCTGGGGCCAACGCCCTGACTTTC. Translating it yields CASSWDRSGANALTF.